This TCR beta chain was found in a study of CD8+CD57+ T cells in acquired aplastic anemia. Study background: Sorted CD4+ and CD8+ cells gave an average of 3.2 ug of DNA.

The authors sequenced patients whose flow cytometry had shown CD8+CD57+ cell expansion. Germline lookup yields CDR1 SNHLY and CDR2 FYNNEI. Trimming took 7 bases from V and 2 from J, leaving 13 bases between them. This CDR3 comprises 14 residues. Genomic DNA acted as the template from which TCR beta VDJ combination and CDR3 sequence profiling were carried out. One entry per CDR3 protein, called by TCRdb with MiXCR from the reads. The table shows about 75,000 distinct CDR3 sequences, with around 70% occurring only once. V is TRBV2 and J is TRBJ2-3; D is possibly TRBD2 (5 bases). Sequencing input: sorted CD4+, CD8+, or CD8+CD57+ T cells (not recorded which) from PBMCs. The receptor was isolated from a human donor with aplastic anemia. DNA of the CDR3: TGTGCCAGCACCGGACTGGGAAACACAGATACGCAGTATTTT. Its translation is CASTGLGNTDTQYF. The full variable domain, rest sourced from reference TRBV2 and TRBJ2-3, is EPEVTQTPSHQVTQMGQEVILRCVPISNHLYFYWYRQILGQKVEFLVSFYNNEISEKSEIFDDQFSVERPDGSNFTLKIRSTKLEDSAMYFCASTGLGNTDTQYFGPGTRLTVL.